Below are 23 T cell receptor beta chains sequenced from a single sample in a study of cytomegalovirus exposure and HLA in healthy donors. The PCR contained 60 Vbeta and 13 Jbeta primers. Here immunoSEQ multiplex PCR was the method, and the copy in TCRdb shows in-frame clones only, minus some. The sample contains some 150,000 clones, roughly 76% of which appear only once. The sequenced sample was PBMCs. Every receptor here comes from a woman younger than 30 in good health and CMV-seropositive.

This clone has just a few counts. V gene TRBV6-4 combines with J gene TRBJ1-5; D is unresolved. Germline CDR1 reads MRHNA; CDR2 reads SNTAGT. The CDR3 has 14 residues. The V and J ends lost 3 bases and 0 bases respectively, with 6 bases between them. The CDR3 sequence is CASSDQYSNQPQHF. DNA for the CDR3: TGTGCCAGCAGTGATCAGTATAGCAATCAGCCCCAGCATTTT.

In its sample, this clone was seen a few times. The CDR3 reads CASSLVVEGSFYEQYF. CDR3 nucleotides: TGTGCCAGCAGCTTAGTGGTGGAGGGATCGTTCTACGAGCAGTACTTC. The chain has TRBV11-2 and TRBJ2-7; the D gene is possibly TRBD2 (6 bases). V dropped 1 base and J dropped 3 bases, with 16 bases sitting between them. This CDR3 has 16 amino acids. CDR1 SGHAT and CDR2 FQNNGV come from the germline V gene.

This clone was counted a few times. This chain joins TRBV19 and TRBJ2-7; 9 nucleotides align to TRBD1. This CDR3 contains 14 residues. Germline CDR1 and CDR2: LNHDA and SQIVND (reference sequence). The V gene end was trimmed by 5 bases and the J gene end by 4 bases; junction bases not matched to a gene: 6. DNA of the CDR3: TGTGCCAGTAGTGTCGGGACAGGGAATTACGAGCAGTACTTC. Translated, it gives CASSVGTGNYEQYF.

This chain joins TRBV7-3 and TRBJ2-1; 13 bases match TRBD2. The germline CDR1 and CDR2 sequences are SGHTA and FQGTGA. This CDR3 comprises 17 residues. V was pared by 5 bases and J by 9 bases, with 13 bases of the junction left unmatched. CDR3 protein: CASSGAGTSGEGGEQFF. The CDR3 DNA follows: TGTGCCAGCAGCGGAGCCGGGACTAGCGGGGAGGGTGGTGAGCAGTTCTTC.

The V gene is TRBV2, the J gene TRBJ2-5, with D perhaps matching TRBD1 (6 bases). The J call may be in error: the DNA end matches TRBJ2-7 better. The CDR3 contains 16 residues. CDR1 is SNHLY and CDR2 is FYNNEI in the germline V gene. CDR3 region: CASSERRGDGTTEQYF. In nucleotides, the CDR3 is TGTGCCAGCAGTGAACGCCGTGGGGACGGGACAACCGAGCAGTACTTC.

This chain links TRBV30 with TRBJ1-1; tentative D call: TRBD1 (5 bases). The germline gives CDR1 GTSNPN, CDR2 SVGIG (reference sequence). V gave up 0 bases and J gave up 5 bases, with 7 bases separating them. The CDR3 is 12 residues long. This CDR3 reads CAWSVAGTEAFF. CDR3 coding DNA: TGTGCCTGGAGTGTGGCAGGGACTGAAGCTTTCTTT. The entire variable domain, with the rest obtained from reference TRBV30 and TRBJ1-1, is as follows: SQTIHQWPATLVQPVGSPLSLECTVEGTSNPNLYWYRQAAGRGLQLLFYSVGIGQISSEVPQNLSASRPQDRQFILSSKKLLLSDSGFYLCAWSVAGTEAFFGQGTRLTVV.

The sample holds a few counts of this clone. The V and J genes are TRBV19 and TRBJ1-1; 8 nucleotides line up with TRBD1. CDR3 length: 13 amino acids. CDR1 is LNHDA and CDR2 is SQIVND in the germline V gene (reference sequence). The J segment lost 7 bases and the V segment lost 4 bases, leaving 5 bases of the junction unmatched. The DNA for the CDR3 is TGTGCCAGTAGTACAGACAGGGGCAATGAAGCTTTCTTT. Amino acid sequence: CASSTDRGNEAFF. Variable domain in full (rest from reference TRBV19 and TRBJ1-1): DGGITQSPKYLFRKEGQNVTLSCEQNLNHDAMYWYRQDPGQGLRLIYYSQIVNDFQKGDIAEGYSVSREKKESFPLTVTSAQKNPTAFYLCASSTDRGNEAFFGQGTRLTVV.

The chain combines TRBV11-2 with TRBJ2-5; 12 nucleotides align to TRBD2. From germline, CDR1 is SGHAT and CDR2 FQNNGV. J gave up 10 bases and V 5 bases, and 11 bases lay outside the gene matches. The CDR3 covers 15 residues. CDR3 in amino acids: CASSPTSGGLYLQYF. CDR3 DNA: TGTGCCAGCAGCCCGACTAGCGGGGGCCTCTACCTCCAGTACTTC.

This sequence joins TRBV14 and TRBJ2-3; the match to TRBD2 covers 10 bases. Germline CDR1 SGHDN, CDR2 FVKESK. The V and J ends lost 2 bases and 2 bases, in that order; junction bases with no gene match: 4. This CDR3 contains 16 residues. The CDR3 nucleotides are TGTGCCAGCAGCCAACTAGCGGGGGCTCTCACAGATACGCAGTATTTT. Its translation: CASSQLAGALTDTQYF.

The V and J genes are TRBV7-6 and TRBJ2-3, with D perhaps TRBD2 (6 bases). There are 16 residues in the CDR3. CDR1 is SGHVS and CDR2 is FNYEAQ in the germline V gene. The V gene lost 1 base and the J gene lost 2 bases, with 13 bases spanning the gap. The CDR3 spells CASSLGLRGTTDTQYF. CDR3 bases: TGTGCCAGCAGCTTAGGTCTCCGGGGGACCACAGATACGCAGTATTTT.

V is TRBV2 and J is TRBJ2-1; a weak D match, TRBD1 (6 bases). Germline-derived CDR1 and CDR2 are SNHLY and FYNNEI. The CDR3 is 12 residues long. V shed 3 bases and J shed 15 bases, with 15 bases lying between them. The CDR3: CASSDHRATRFF. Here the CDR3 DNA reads TGTGCCAGCAGTGATCACAGGGCCACTCGGTTCTTC.

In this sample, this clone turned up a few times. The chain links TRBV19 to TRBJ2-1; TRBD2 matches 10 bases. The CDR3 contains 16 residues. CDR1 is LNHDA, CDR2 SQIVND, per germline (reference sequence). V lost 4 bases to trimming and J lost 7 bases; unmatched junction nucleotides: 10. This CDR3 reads CASSKGAGGPGNEQFF. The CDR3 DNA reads TGTGCCAGTAGTAAAGGAGCGGGGGGGCCGGGAAATGAGCAGTTCTTC.

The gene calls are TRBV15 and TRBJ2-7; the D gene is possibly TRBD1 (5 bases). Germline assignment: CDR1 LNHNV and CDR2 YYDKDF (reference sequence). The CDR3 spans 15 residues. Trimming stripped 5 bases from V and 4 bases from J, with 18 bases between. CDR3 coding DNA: TGTGCCACCAGCCCCCGAGTGGATGGGGCTTACGAGCAGTACTTC. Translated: CATSPRVDGAYEQYF.

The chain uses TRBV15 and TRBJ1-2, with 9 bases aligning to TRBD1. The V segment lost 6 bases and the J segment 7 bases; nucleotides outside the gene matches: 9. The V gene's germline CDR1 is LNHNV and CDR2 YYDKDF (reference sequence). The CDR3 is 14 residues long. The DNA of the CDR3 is TGTGCCACCAGGCAACAGGGGGCCGGGAGTGGCTACACCTTC. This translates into CATRQQGAGSGYTF.

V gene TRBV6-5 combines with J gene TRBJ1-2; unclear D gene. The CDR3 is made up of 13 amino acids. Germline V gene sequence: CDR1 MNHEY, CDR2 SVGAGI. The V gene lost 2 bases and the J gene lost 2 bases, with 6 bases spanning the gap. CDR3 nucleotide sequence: TGTGCCAGCAGTTACCATCCCAACTATGGCTACACCTTC. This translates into CASSYHPNYGYTF.

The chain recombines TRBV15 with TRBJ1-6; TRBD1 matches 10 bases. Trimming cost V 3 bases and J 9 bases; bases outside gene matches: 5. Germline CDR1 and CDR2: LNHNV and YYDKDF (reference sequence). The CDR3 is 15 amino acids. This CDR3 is CATSSLGQGGSPLHF. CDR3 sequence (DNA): TGTGCCACCAGCAGCCTCGGACAGGGGGGTTCACCCCTCCACTTT.

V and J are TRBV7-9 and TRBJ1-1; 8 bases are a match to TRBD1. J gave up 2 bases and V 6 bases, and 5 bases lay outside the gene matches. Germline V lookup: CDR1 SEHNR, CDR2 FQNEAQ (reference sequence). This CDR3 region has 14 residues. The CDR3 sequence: CASSRQGYNTEAFF. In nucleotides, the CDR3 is TGTGCCAGCAGTCGACAGGGGTACAACACTGAAGCTTTCTTT.

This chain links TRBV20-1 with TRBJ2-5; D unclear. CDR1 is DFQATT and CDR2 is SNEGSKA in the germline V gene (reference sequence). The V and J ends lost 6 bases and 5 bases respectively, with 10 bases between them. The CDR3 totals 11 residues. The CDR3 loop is CSATPRETQYF. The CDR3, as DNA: TGCAGTGCAACACCTAGGGAGACCCAGTACTTC.

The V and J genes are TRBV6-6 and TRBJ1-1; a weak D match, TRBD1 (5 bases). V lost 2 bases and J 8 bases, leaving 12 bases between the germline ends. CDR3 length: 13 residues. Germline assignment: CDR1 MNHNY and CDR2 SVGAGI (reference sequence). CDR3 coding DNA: TGTGCCAGCAGTTACGCAGGGCTAAACGAAGCTTTCTTT. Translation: CASSYAGLNEAFF.

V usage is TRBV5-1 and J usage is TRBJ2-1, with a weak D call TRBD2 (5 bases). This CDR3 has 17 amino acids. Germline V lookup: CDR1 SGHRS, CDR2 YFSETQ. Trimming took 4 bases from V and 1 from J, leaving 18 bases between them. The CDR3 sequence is CASSPAPGSQSYNEQFF. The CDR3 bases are TGCGCCAGCAGCCCCGCCCCGGGGTCCCAATCCTACAATGAGCAGTTCTTC.

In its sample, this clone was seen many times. The CDR3 spells CASSSGNTGELFF. In DNA, the CDR3 is TGTGCCAGCAGTAGCGGGAACACCGGGGAGCTGTTTTTT. This chain links TRBV6-4 with TRBJ2-2, with a tentative D call TRBD2 (5 bases). V was clipped by 5 bases and J by 1 base, with 5 bases between them. The V gene's germline CDR1 is MRHNA and CDR2 SNTAGT. The CDR3 contains 13 residues.

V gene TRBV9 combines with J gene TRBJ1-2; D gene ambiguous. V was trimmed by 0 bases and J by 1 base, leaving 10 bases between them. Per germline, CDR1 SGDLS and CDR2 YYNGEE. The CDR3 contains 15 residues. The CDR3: CASSVGVALNYGYTF. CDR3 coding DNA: TGTGCCAGCAGCGTAGGTGTAGCTCTTAACTATGGCTACACCTTC.

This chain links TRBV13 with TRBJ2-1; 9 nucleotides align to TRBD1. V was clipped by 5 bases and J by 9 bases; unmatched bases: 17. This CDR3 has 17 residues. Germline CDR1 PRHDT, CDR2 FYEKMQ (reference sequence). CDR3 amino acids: CASSPPPAGTGNGEQFF. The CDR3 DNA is TGTGCCAGCAGCCCCCCACCGGCCGGGACAGGGAATGGTGAGCAGTTCTTC.